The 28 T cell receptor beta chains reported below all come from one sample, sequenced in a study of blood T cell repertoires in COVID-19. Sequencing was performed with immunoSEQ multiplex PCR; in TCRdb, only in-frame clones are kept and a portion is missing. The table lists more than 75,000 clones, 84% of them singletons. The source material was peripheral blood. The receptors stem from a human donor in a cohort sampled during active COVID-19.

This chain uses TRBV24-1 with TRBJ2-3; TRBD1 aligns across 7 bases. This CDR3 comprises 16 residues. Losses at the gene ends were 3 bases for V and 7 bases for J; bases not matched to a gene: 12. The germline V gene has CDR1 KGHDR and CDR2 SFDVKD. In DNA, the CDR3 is TGTGCCACCAGTGATCCCGGACAGGCAACAGGGAATACGCAGTATTTT. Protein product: CATSDPGQATGNTQYF.

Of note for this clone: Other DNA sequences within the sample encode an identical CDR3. This CDR3 reads CASSRGGEQYF. The CDR3 DNA follows: TGTGCCAGCAGCAGGGGTGGTGAGCAGTACTTC. The J gene is TRBJ2-7, the V gene TRBV3-1 (or the pseudogene TRBV3-2), with D tentatively TRBD1 (5 bases). Germline V gives CDR1 LGHDT, CDR2 YNNKEL (reference sequence). V was shortened by 5 bases and J by 7 bases, with 9 bases between the two germline ends. CDR3 size: 11 residues.

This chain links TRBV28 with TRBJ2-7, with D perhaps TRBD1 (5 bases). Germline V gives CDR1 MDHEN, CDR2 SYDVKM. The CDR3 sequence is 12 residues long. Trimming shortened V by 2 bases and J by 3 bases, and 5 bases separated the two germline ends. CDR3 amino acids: CASSLQGYEQYF. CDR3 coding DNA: TGTGCCAGCAGTTTACAGGGCTACGAGCAGTACTTC.

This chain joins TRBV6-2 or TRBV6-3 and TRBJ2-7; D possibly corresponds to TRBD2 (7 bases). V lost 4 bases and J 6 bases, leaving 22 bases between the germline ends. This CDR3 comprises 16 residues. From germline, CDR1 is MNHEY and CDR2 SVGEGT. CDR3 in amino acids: CASSFPEGGGNSEQYF. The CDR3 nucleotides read TGTGCCAGCAGTTTCCCCGAAGGGGGGGGGAACTCCGAGCAGTACTTC.

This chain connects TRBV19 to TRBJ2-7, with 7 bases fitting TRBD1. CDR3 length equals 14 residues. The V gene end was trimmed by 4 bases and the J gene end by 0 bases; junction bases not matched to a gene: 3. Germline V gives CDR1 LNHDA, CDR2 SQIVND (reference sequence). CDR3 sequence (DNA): TGTGCCAGTAGTAGGACAGGTAACTCCTACGAGCAGTACTTC. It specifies CASSRTGNSYEQYF.

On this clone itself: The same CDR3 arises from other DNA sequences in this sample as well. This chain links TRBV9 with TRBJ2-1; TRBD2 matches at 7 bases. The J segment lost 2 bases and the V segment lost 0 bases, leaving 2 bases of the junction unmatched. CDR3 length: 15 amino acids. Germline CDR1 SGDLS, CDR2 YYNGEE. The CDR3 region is CASSVGLAAYNEQFF. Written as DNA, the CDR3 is TGTGCCAGCAGCGTAGGGCTAGCGGCCTACAATGAGCAGTTCTTC.

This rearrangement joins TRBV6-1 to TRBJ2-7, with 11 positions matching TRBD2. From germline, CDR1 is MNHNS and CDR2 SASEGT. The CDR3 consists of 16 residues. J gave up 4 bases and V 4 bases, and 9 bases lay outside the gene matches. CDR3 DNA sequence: TGTGCCAGCAGTGGAATAGCGGGAGGGCTGTCGTACGAGCAGTACTTC. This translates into CASSGIAGGLSYEQYF.

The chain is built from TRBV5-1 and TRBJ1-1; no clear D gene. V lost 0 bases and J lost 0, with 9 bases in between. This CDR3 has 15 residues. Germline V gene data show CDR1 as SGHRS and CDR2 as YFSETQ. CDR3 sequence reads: CASSLAVGMNTEAFF. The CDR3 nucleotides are TGCGCCAGCAGCTTGGCTGTGGGCATGAACACTGAAGCTTTCTTT.

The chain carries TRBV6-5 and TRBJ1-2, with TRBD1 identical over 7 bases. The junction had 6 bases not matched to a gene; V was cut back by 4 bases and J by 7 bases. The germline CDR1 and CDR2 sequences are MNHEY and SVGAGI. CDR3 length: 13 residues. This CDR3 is CASSFRDRGGYTF. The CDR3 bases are TGTGCCAGCAGTTTCCGGGACAGAGGTGGCTACACCTTC.

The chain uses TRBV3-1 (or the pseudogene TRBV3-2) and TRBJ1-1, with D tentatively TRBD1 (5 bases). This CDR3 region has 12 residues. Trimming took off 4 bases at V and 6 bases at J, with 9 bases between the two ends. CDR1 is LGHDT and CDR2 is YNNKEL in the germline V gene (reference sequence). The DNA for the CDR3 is TGTGCCAGCAGCCCCGGGACTCCTGAAGCTTTCTTT. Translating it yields CASSPGTPEAFF.

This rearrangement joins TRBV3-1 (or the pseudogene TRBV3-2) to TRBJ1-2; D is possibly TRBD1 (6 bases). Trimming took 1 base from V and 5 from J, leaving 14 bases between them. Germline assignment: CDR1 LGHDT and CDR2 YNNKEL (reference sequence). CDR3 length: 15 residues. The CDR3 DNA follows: TGTGCCAGCAGCCAAGGTGTTGGGGGCGGGTATGGCTACACCTTC. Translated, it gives CASSQGVGGGYGYTF.

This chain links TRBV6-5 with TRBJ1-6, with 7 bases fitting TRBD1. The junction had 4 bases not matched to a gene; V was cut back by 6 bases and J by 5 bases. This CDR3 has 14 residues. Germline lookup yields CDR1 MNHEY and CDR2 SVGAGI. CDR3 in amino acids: CASRKTGNNSPLHF. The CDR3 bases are TGTGCCAGCAGGAAGACAGGGAATAATTCACCCCTCCACTTT.

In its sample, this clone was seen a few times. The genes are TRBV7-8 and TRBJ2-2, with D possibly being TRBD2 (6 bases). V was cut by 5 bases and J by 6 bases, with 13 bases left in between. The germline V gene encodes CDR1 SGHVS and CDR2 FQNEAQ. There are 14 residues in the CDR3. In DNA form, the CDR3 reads TGTGCCAGCAGCCGGGACTTGGCAGCCGGGGAGCTGTTTTTT. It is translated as CASSRDLAAGELFF.

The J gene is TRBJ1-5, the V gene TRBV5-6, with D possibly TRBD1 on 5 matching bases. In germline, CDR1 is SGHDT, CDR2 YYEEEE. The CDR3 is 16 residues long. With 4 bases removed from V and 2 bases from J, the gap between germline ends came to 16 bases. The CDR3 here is CASSNWGLGGNQPQHF. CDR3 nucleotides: TGTGCCAGCAGCAATTGGGGTTTAGGGGGCAATCAGCCCCAGCATTTT. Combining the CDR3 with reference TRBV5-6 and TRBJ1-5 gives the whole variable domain DAGVTQSPTHLIKTRGQQVTLRCSPKSGHDTVSWYQQALGQGPQFIFQYYEEEERQRGNFPDRFSGHQFPNYSSELNVNALLLGDSALYLCASSNWGLGGNQPQHFGDGTRLSIL.

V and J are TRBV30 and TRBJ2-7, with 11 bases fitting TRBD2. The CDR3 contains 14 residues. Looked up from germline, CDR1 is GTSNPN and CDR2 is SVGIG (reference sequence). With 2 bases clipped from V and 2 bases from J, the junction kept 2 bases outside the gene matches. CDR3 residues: CAWSLAGGTYEQYF. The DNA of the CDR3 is TGTGCCTGGAGTTTAGCGGGGGGGACCTACGAGCAGTACTTC.

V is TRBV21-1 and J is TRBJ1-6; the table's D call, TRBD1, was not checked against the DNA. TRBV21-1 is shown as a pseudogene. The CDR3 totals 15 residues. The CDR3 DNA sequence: TGTGCCAGCAGCAAGACAGGGGGTTTCCCCGCACCCCTCCACTTT. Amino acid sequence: CASSKTGGFPAPLHF.

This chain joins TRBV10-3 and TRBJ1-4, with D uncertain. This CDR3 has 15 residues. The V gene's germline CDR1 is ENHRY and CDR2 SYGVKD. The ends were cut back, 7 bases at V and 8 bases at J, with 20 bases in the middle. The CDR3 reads CAIIPTPWEAEKLFF. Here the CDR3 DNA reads TGTGCCATCATCCCGACGCCCTGGGAGGCGGAAAAACTGTTTTTT.

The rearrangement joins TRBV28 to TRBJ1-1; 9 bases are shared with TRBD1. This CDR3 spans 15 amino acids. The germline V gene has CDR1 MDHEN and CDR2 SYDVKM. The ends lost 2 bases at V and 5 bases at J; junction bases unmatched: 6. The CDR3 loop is CASSLTGGVGTEAFF. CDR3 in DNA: TGTGCCAGCAGTTTAACAGGGGGCGTTGGGACTGAAGCTTTCTTT.

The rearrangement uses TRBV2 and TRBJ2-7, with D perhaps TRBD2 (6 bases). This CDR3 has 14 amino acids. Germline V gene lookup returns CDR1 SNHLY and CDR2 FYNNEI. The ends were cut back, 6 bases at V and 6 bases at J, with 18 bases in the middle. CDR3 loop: CASRPYAAGGEQYF. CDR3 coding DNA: TGTGCCAGCAGGCCCTACGCCGCCGGGGGCGAGCAGTACTTC.

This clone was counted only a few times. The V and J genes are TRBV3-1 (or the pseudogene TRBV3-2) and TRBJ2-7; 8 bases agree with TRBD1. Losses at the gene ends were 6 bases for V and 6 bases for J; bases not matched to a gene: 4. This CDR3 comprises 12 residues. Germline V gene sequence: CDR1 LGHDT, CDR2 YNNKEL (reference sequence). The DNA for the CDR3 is TGTGCCAGCAGGACAGGGGTTGGCGAGCAGTACTTC. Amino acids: CASRTGVGEQYF.

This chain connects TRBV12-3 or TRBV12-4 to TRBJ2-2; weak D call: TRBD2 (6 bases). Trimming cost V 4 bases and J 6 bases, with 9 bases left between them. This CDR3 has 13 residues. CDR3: CASSSTSSGELFF. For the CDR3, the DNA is TGTGCCAGCAGTTCAACTAGCTCCGGGGAGCTGTTTTTT.

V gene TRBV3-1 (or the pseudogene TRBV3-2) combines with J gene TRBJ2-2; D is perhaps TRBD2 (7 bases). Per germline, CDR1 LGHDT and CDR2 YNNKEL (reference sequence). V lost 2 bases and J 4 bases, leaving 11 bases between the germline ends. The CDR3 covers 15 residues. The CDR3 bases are TGTGCCAGCAGCCAATTGGGGGGGCCCACCGGGGAGCTGTTTTTT. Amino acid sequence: CASSQLGGPTGELFF.

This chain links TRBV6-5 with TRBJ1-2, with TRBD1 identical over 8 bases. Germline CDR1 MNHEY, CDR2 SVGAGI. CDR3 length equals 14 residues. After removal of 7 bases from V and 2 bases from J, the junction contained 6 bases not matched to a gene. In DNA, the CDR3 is TGTGCCAGCATTATGACAGGGGAAAACTATGGCTACACCTTC. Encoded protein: CASIMTGENYGYTF.

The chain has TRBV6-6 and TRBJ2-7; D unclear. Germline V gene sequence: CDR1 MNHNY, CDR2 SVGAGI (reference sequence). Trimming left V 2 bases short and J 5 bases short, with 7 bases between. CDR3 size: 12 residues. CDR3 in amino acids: CASSYTVNEQYF. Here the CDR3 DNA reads TGTGCCAGCAGTTACACAGTGAACGAGCAGTACTTC.

The CDR3 nucleotides read TGTGCCAGCTCAGATCCGGGACAGGTTTCTGGCTACACCTTC. Translated: CASSDPGQVSGYTF. The chain joins TRBV18 to TRBJ1-2; the match to TRBD1 covers 8 bases. V lost 5 bases to trimming and J lost 7 bases; unmatched junction nucleotides: 9. Germline lookup yields CDR1 KGHSH and CDR2 LQKENI. This CDR3 has 14 amino acids. Filled out from reference TRBV18 and TRBJ1-2, the complete variable domain reads NAGVMQNPRHLVRRRGQEARLRCSPMKGHSHVYWYRQLPEEGLKFMVYLQKENIIDESGMPKERFSAEFPKEGPSILRIQQVVRGDSAAYFCASSDPGQVSGYTFGSGTRLTVV.

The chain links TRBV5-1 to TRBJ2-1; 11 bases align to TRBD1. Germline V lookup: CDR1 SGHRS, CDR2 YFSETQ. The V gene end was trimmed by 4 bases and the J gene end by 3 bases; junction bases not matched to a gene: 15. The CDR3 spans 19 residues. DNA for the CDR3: TGCGCCAGCAGCCCAACCCGGGACAGGGGGAATCCCCGCTACAATGAGCAGTTCTTC. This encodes CASSPTRDRGNPRYNEQFF. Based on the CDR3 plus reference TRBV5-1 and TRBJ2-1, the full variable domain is KAGVTQTPRYLIKTRGQQVTLSCSPISGHRSVSWYQQTPGQGLQFLFEYFSETQRNKGNFPGRFSGRQFSNSRSEMNVSTLELGDSALYLCASSPTRDRGNPRYNEQFFGPGTRLTVL.

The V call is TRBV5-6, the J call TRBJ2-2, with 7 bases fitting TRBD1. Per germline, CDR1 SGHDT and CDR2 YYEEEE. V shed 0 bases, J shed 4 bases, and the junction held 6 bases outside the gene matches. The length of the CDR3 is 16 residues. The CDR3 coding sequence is TGTGCCAGCAGCTTGGTGAAAGGGGGCGCCACCGGGGAGCTGTTTTTT. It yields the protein CASSLVKGGATGELFF.

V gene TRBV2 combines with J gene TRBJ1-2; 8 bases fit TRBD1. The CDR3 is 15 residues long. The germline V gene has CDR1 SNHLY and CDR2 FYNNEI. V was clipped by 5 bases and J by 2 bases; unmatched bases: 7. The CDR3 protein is CASSRRTGKNYGYTF. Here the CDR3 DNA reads TGTGCCAGCAGTCGTAGGACAGGGAAGAACTATGGCTACACCTTC.